The clone carrying this T cell receptor beta chain showed up just a few times. Authors' methods: Estimated nucleated cell counts came from reference gene primer amplification. Profiling relied on immunoSEQ multiplex PCR, and the TCRdb table lists in-frame clones only, not all of them. The DNA was the basis for D and trimming; V, J and clone size are from that table. The repertoire holds 150,000 to 200,000 clones, with approximately 83% as singletons. These data come from a study of blood T cell repertoires in COVID-19. Study summary: Material from acute and convalescent COVID-19 was sourced from the United States, Italy and Spain. T cells, B-cell-depleted T cells, or PBMCs provided the cDNA or gDNA that served as material.

This CDR3 spans 15 amino acids. Between the trimmed V and J ends, which lost 5 bases and 4 bases, there was a span of 14 bases. In germline, CDR1 is SEHNR, CDR2 FQNEAQ (reference sequence). The sample comprised peripheral blood. The V and J genes are TRBV7-9 and TRBJ2-2, with D possibly being TRBD1 (5 bases). This sequence originates from a human donor with active or convalescent COVID-19. The donor label of this sample is uncertain. The CDR3 nucleotides read TGTGCCAGCAGCGAACAGGTCACACTCACCGGGGAGCTGTTTTTT. This encodes CASSEQVTLTGELFF.